This record covers a single TCR beta chain. The CDR3 length is 12 residues. CDR1 is MNHEY, CDR2 SVGAGI, per germline. V lost 7 bases to trimming and J lost 8 bases; unmatched junction nucleotides: 6. The record originates from a study of shared clonotypes between healthy human individuals. The method was immunoSEQ multiplex PCR; TCRdb's version includes in-frame clones alone and lacks a portion of them. The table has more than 2 million clones, around 95% seen once. Specimen: naive CD4+ T cells sorted from blood. Noted subset: CD45RA+ positively selected. The source of this sequence is a man aged 18 to 30 in good health. The rearrangement uses TRBV6-5 and TRBJ1-2; the match to TRBD1 covers 8 bases. The CDR3 region is CASKDRVWGYTF. CDR3 bases: TGTGCCAGCAAGGACAGGGTTTGGGGCTACACCTTC.